This T cell receptor beta chain was identified in a study of CD8 T cells in ankylosing spondylitis. Study-wide findings and caveats: Earlier studies detected some motif variants in reactive arthritis synovial fluid and blood. There was reportedly significant enrichment of clones that were disease-linked in matched ankylosing spondylitis synovial fluid. The study identified a TCR beta motif of several highly homologous variants that appeared characteristic of ankylosing spondylitis blood.

Molecular-barcoded quantitative 5'-RACE produced these TCR beta libraries. TCRdb reprocessed the 5' RACE reads via MiXCR and lists one record per CDR3 protein. This table has roughly 300,000 distinct CDR3 sequences, less than 10% appearing once. The V segment lost 4 bases and the J segment 4 bases; nucleotides outside the gene matches: 5. Germline V gene lookup returns CDR1 SGHRS and CDR2 YFSETQ. This CDR3 spans 16 amino acids. This clonotype has just a few counts. Its matching antigen is unknown. The material sequenced was blood, either unsorted or a sorted T cell fraction (not recorded which). The genes are TRBV5-1 and TRBJ2-2; 12 bases fit TRBD2. The receptor was isolated from a male donor with ankylosing spondylitis. CDR3 in amino acids: CASSLGLAGITGELFF. The DNA of the CDR3 is TGCGCCAGCAGCCTAGGACTAGCGGGAATCACCGGGGAGCTGTTTTTT.